This is a list of T cell receptor beta chains from one sample in a study of T cells in narcolepsy. The method was immunoSEQ multiplex PCR; TCRdb's version includes in-frame clones alone and lacks a portion of them. Among roughly 10,000 clones listed, roughly 77% were seen once. The source material was CD45RA- memory CD8+ T cells from PBMCs. These receptor sequences come from a human donor with narcolepsy. The CDR3 runs from the conserved cysteine through the conserved F or W. The D gene is left open where the match is weak. Not every row has a clone size; where given, it reads once, few, many or a size class.

-	-	TRBV7-8	TRBJ2-5	CASSLVATAYQETQYF	TGTGCCAGCAGCTTAGTAGCTACAGCGTACCAAGAGACCCAGTACTTC
-	-	TRBV6-4	TRBJ2-3	CASSVQESSTDTQYF	TGTGCCAGCAGCGTACAGGAATCCTCCACAGATACGCAGTATTTT
-	-	TRBV7-2	TRBJ2-2	CASSFVGRGTGELFF	TGTGCCAGCAGCTTTGTTGGGCGCGGCACCGGGGAGCTGTTTTTT
TRBD2	-	TRBV5-4	TRBJ2-7	CASSSGTSRSEQYF	TGTGCTAGCAGCTCCGGGACTAGCCGTTCCGAGCAGTACTTC
-	-	TRBV27	TRBJ1-2	CASSPTARGIGGYTF	TGTGCCAGCAGTCCGACAGCGCGGGGGATAGGCGGCTACACCTTC
TRBD1	-	TRBV7-9	TRBJ1-1	CASSPRGQGSTEAFF	TGTGCCAGCAGCCCGCGGGGACAGGGGTCCACTGAAGCTTTCTTT
-	-	TRBV7-2	TRBJ1-2	CASSLGAGERAYGYTF	TGTGCCAGCAGCTTAGGCGCAGGGGAAAGGGCCTATGGCTACACCTTC
TRBD1	few	TRBV27	TRBJ2-7	CASSAGTGTYEQYF	TGTGCCAGCAGTGCCGGGACAGGGACCTACGAGCAGTACTTC
-	-	TRBV7-3	TRBJ1-1	CASSLGSPTEAFF	TGTGCCAGCAGCTTAGGCAGTCCCACTGAAGCTTTCTTT
-	-	TRBV6-5	TRBJ1-5	CASSAPGVGHQPQHF	TGTGCCAGCAGTGCACCAGGAGTGGGCCATCAGCCCCAGCATTTT
-	-	TRBV4-3	TRBJ2-7	CASSQVGGYEQYF	TGCGCCAGCAGCCAAGTGGGTGGTTACGAGCAGTACTTC
-	-	TRBV19	TRBJ2-2	CASSPYTGELFF	TGTGCCAGTAGTCCATACACCGGGGAGCTGTTTTTT
-	-	TRBV6-4	TRBJ2-6	CASSDSTGANVLTF	TGTGCCAGCAGTGACTCTACGGGGGCCAACGTCCTGACTTTC
-	-	TRBV28	TRBJ2-3	CASSPQTDTQYF	TGTGCCAGCAGCCCTCAAACAGATACGCAGTATTTT
-	-	TRBV11-2	TRBJ1-2	CASSLVLGNYGYTF	TGTGCCAGCAGCTTAGTTCTCGGCAACTATGGCTACACCTTC
TRBD2	-	TRBV7-3	TRBJ2-1	CASSLTLAGGAGTYNEQFF	TGTGCCAGCAGCTTAACGCTCGCCGGAGGAGCGGGAACCTACAATGAGCAGTTCTTC
-	-	TRBV7-3	TRBJ2-1	CASRSTGYNEQFF	TGTGCCAGCAGATCGACCGGATACAATGAGCAGTTCTTC
-	-	TRBV7-9	TRBJ2-3	CASSLVSRTDTQYF	TGTGCCAGCAGCTTAGTCAGCCGCACAGATACGCAGTATTTT
TRBD2	few	TRBV6-5	TRBJ2-1	CASSPLAGVPNEQFF	TGTGCCAGCAGTCCGCTAGCGGGAGTACCCAATGAGCAGTTCTTC
TRBD2	-	TRBV7-6	TRBJ2-2	CASSLGAGGPGTGELFF	TGTGCCAGCAGCTTAGGAGCGGGAGGGCCTGGGACCGGGGAGCTGTTTTTT
-	-	TRBV7-9	TRBJ1-6	CASSQGLEPNSPLHF	TGTGCCAGCAGCCAAGGTTTGGAACCTAATTCACCCCTCCACTTT
-	-	TRBV28	TRBJ2-3	CASRLGITDTQYF	TGTGCCAGTCGCCTGGGGATCACAGATACGCAGTATTTT
TRBD2	-	TRBV10-3	TRBJ2-1	CAIGGTSGSWSNEQFF	TGTGCCATCGGGGGGACTAGCGGGAGTTGGAGCAATGAGCAGTTCTTC
-	-	TRBV10-1	TRBJ1-1	CASSESKDPEAFF	TGCGCCAGCAGTGAGTCGAAGGACCCTGAAGCTTTCTTT
-	-	TRBV7-6	TRBJ1-1	CASSLAQNTEAFF	TGTGCCAGCAGCTTAGCTCAGAACACTGAAGCTTTCTTT
-	few	TRBV7-3	TRBJ2-6	CASSLDLSGANVLTF	TGTGCCAGCAGCTTAGATCTCTCTGGGGCCAACGTCCTGACTTTC